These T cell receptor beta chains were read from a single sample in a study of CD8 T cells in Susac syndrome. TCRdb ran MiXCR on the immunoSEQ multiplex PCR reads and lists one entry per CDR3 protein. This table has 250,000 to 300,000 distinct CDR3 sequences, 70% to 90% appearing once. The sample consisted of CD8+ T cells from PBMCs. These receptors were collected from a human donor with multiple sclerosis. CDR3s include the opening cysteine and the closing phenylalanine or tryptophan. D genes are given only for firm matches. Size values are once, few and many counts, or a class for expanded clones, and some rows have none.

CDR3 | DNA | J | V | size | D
CASSLGSDRSYEQYF | TGTGCCAGCAGCTTAGGTTCGGACAGATCCTACGAGCAGTACTTC | TRBJ2-7 | TRBV5-5 | NA | NA
CASSYSIREAFF | TGTGCCAGCAGTTACTCGATAAGGGAAGCTTTCTTT | TRBJ1-1 | TRBV6-7 | NA | NA
CASRARSSGSYEQYF | TGCGCCAGCAGAGCCAGATCTAGCGGGAGCTACGAGCAGTACTTC | TRBJ2-7 | TRBV5-1 | few | TRBD2
CASRTSGRKRDYEQYF | TGCGCCAGCCGGACTAGCGGGAGGAAAAGGGACTACGAGCAGTACTTC | TRBJ2-7 | TRBV23-1 | NA | TRBD2
CASSQDLLEGSGYGYTF | TGCGCCAGCAGCCAAGATTTATTAGAGGGGTCCGGCTATGGCTACACCTTC | TRBJ1-2 | TRBV4-1 | once | NA
CASRHSSGRAYNEQFF | TGTGCCAGCCGCCATTCTAGCGGGAGGGCCTACAATGAGCAGTTCTTC | TRBJ2-1 | TRBV28 | once | TRBD2
CASSNRGGSSYNEQFF | TGTGCCAGCAGCAACCGGGGCGGGAGCTCCTACAATGAGCAGTTCTTC | TRBJ2-1 | TRBV7-8 | NA | TRBD2
CASVTGSGEAFF | TGTGCCAGCGTAACAGGGTCGGGTGAAGCTTTCTTT | TRBJ1-1 | TRBV2 | NA | NA
CAAGTAGSPLHF | TGTGCCGCGGGGACAGCCGGGTCACCCCTCCACTTT | TRBJ1-6 | TRBV19 | NA | TRBD1
CASSQGLADTYEQYF | TGTGCCAGCAGCCAAGGACTAGCGGACACCTACGAGCAGTACTTC | TRBJ2-7 | TRBV3-1 | once | TRBD2
CATQPGVNTGELFF | TGTGCCACCCAGCCAGGGGTAAACACCGGGGAGCTGTTTTTT | TRBJ2-2 | TRBV27 | NA | NA
CSVETGTRYTGELFF | TGCAGCGTTGAAACAGGGACACGGTACACCGGGGAGCTGTTTTTT | TRBJ2-2 | TRBV29-1 | once | NA
CACARQPTSPITYEQYF | TGTGCCTGTGCTCGACAGCCAACCTCTCCAATTACGTACGAGCAGTACTTC | TRBJ2-7 | TRBV19 | NA | NA
CSARGTSERDTQYF | TGCAGTGCTAGAGGGACTAGCGAAAGGGATACGCAGTATTTT | TRBJ2-3 | TRBV20-1 | NA | TRBD2
CSARDRAPYEQYF | TGCAGTGCTAGAGATCGGGCCCCCTACGAGCAGTACTTC | TRBJ2-7 | TRBV20-1 | NA | NA
CASSPPGQGIYEQYF | TGTGCCAGCAGTCCTCCGGGACAGGGTATCTACGAGCAGTACTTC | TRBJ2-7 | TRBV7-9 | NA | TRBD1
CASSSPRDRGGPDTQYF | TGTGCCAGCAGTTCCCCCAGGGACAGGGGAGGCCCAGATACGCAGTATTTT | TRBJ2-3 | TRBV27 | NA | TRBD1
CSVVPDSYGYTF | TGCAGCGTCGTCCCGGACAGCTATGGCTACACCTTC | TRBJ1-2 | TRBV29-1 | NA | NA
CSVEGQGDSISSYNEQFF | TGCAGCGTTGAAGGACAAGGAGACTCAATCAGCTCCTACAATGAGCAGTTCTTC | TRBJ2-1 | TRBV29-1 | NA | NA
CASSLGSGWQFF | TGCGCCAGCAGCTTGGGGAGCGGGTGGCAGTTCTTC | TRBJ2-1 | TRBV5-1 | NA | NA
CASGLTPGSEQYF | TGTGCTAGTGGTTTGACCCCGGGGTCTGAGCAGTACTTC | TRBJ2-7 | TRBV12-5 | NA | NA
CASSPRTASYEQYF | TGCGCCAGCAGCCCCCGGACAGCCAGCTACGAGCAGTACTTC | TRBJ2-7 | TRBV4-1 | NA | NA
CASSPGTEQFF | TGTGCCAGCAGCCCCGGGACCGAGCAGTTCTTC | TRBJ2-1 | TRBV11-2 | NA | NA
CASSYRDSYNSPLHF | TGTGCCAGCAGTTACCGGGACAGTTATAATTCACCCCTCCACTTT | TRBJ1-6 | TRBV6-5 | NA | TRBD1
CASSHLKGQGAHNEQFF | TGTGCCAGCAGCCATCTCAAAGGGCAGGGGGCCCACAATGAGCAGTTCTTC | TRBJ2-1 | TRBV14 | NA | TRBD1
CASSPLGELDYEQYF | TGTGCCAGCAGCCCGTTGGGGGAACTAGACTACGAGCAGTACTTC | TRBJ2-7 | TRBV28 | once | NA
CASSVGAGAYTQYF | TGTGCCAGCAGCGTAGGAGCGGGAGCATATACGCAGTATTTT | TRBJ2-3 | TRBV9 | NA | TRBD2
CASSLLGQPNYGYTF | TGTGCCAGCAGTTTACTGGGACAGCCTAACTATGGCTACACCTTC | TRBJ1-2 | TRBV27 | once | TRBD1
CASIGTGGATNEKLFF | TGTGCCTCAATCGGGACAGGGGGTGCGACTAATGAAAAACTGTTTTTT | TRBJ1-4 | TRBV30 | NA | TRBD1
CASSQDLTGVDSPQHF | TGTGCCAGCAGCCAAGATCTGACGGGGGTGGATTCTCCCCAGCATTTT | TRBJ1-5 | TRBV14 | NA | NA
CASSEEWGRAYEQYF | TGTGCCAGCAGTGAAGAATGGGGGAGGGCGTACGAGCAGTACTTC | TRBJ2-7 | TRBV6-1 | NA | TRBD2
CATSDFQSTDTQYF | TGTGCCACCAGTGATTTCCAGAGCACAGATACGCAGTATTTT | TRBJ2-3 | TRBV24-1 | NA | NA
CATIKLGHEQYF | TGTGCCACCATTAAACTCGGACACGAGCAGTACTTC | TRBJ2-7 | TRBV2 | NA | NA
CAGSYSTAFSAFF | TGTGCCGGCAGTTACTCGACAGCCTTCTCAGCTTTCTTT | TRBJ1-1 | TRBV6-5 | NA | NA
CASSLSRRQGVTGELFF | TGTGCCAGCAGTTTAAGCAGGCGACAGGGAGTCACCGGGGAGCTGTTTTTT | TRBJ2-2 | TRBV27 | NA | TRBD1
CATGPRNTGELFF | TGTGCCACCGGTCCGAGGAACACCGGGGAGCTGTTTTTT | TRBJ2-2 | TRBV12-3/TRBV12-4 | NA | NA
CASSHPAERNEKLFF | TGTGCCAGCAGCCACCCAGCGGAGAGGAATGAAAAACTGTTTTTT | TRBJ1-4 | TRBV4-2 | NA | NA
CASSYSSGTQYF | TGTGCCAGCAGTTACTCTTCTGGGACCCAGTACTTC | TRBJ2-5 | TRBV6-5 | NA | NA
CSVEARDRVYGYTF | TGCAGCGTTGAAGCCCGGGACAGGGTATACGGCTACACCTTC | TRBJ1-2 | TRBV29-1 | NA | TRBD1
CASSERELSYNEQFF | TGTGCCAGCAGCGAGCGGGAACTCTCCTACAATGAGCAGTTCTTC | TRBJ2-1 | TRBV9 | NA | TRBD2
CASSLVGRTEGYNEQLF | TGCGCCAGCAGCTTGGTAGGAAGGACTGAGGGCTACAATGAGCAGCTCTTC | TRBJ2-1 | TRBV5-1 | NA | NA
CASSSASGGADTQYF | TGTGCCAGCAGCTCAGCCTCAGGGGGGGCGGATACGCAGTATTTT | TRBJ2-3 | TRBV11-2 | NA | NA
CASSASGGRPTGALFF | TGTGCCAGCAGCGCCTCCGGCGGGAGGCCCACCGGGGCGCTGTTTTTT | TRBJ2-2 | TRBV9 | NA | TRBD2
CSVEGASGSYEQYF | TGCAGCGTTGAAGGGGCTAGCGGCTCCTACGAGCAGTACTTC | TRBJ2-7 | TRBV29-1 | NA | TRBD2
CASSRANEETQYF | TGCGCCAGCAGTCGGGCAAACGAAGAGACCCAGTACTTC | TRBJ2-5 | TRBV23-1 | NA | NA
CATSERFGELFF | TGTGCCACCAGTGAGAGGTTCGGGGAGCTGTTTTTT | TRBJ2-2 | TRBV24-1 | NA | NA
CASSEDEGREYEQYF | TGTGCCAGCAGTGAAGATGAGGGGCGGGAGTACGAGCAGTACTTC | TRBJ2-7 | TRBV2 | few | TRBD2
CASSLSYPAGYEQYF | TGTGCCAGCAGCTTATCATACCCGGCTGGGTACGAGCAGTACTTC | TRBJ2-7 | TRBV13 | NA | NA
CASSLSGEGVTEAFF | TGTGCCAGCAGTTTAAGTGGGGAAGGAGTCACTGAAGCTTTCTTT | TRBJ1-1 | TRBV27 | once | NA
CASSIQAGIEQYF | TGTGCCAGCAGCATACAGGCAGGGATTGAGCAGTACTTC | TRBJ2-7 | TRBV6-1 | NA | NA
CASSFTTKPNNEQFF | TGTGCCAGCAGTTTCACGACTAAACCCAACAATGAGCAGTTCTTC | TRBJ2-1 | TRBV27 | NA | NA
CASSNDRASGREETQYF | TGTGCCAGCAGTAACGACAGGGCTAGCGGGAGGGAGGAGACCCAGTACTTC | TRBJ2-5 | TRBV12-3/TRBV12-4 | NA | TRBD2
CSARIDRVYEQYF | TGCAGTGCTAGGATAGACAGGGTTTACGAGCAGTACTTC | TRBJ2-7 | TRBV20-1 | once | TRBD1
CASSLSKSREQFF | TGTGCCAGCAGTTTATCAAAGTCGCGTGAGCAGTTCTTC | TRBJ2-1 | TRBV27 | NA | NA
CASSEDLTGGTEAFF | TGTGCCAGCAGTGAAGACCTAACAGGGGGAACTGAAGCTTTCTTT | TRBJ1-1 | TRBV25-1 | NA | TRBD1
CASSVSRDPGSPLHF | TGCGCCAGCAGCGTATCGCGGGACCCGGGTTCACCCCTCCACTTT | TRBJ1-6 | TRBV5-1 | NA | NA
CASSQALGTGDRYGYTF | TGTGCCAGCAGCCAAGCTTTAGGGACAGGGGACCGCTATGGCTACACCTTC | TRBJ1-2 | TRBV3-1 | NA | TRBD1
CANPFAVYGYTF | TGTGCCAACCCCTTCGCGGTATATGGCTACACCTTC | TRBJ1-2 | TRBV11-3 | NA | NA
CATSREVIQTSGVGYNEQFF | TGTGCCACCAGCAGAGAAGTAATCCAGACTAGCGGGGTCGGCTACAATGAGCAGTTCTTC | TRBJ2-1 | TRBV15 | NA | TRBD2